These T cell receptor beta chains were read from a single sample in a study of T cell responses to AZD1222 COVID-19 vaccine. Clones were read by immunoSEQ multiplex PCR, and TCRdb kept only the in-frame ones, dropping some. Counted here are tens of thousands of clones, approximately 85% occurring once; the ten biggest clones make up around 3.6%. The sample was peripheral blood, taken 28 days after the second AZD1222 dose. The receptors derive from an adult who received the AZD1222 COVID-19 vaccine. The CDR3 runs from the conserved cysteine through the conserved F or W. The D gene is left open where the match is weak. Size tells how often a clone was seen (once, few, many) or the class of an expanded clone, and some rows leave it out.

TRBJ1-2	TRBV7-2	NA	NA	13	CASKLRLGDGYTF	TGTGCCAGCAAACTTAGGCTTGGGGATGGCTACACCTTC
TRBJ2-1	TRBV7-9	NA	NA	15	CASSPRDGTDFEQFF	TGTGCCAGCAGCCCCCGGGACGGTACTGACTTTGAGCAGTTCTTC
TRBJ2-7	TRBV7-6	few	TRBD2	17	CASSLEGLAGWSYEQYF	TGTGCCAGCAGCTTAGAGGGACTAGCGGGCTGGTCCTACGAGCAGTACTTC
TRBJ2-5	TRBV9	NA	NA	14	CASSVGTAQETQYF	TGTGCCAGCAGCGTAGGGACAGCGCAAGAGACCCAGTACTTC
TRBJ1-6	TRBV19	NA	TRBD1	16	CASSMGTGLPNSPLHF	TGTGCCAGTAGTATGGGGACAGGGTTGCCGAATTCACCCCTCCACTTT
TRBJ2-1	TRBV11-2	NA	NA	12	CASSLSGNEQFF	TGTGCCAGCAGCTTATCGGGGAATGAGCAGTTCTTC
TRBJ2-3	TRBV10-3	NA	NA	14	CAISRQSSTDTQYF	TGTGCCATCAGCCGACAATCTAGCACAGATACGCAGTATTTT
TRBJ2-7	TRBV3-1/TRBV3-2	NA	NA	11	CASSQVGEQYF	TGTGCCAGCAGCCAAGTTGGAGAGCAGTACTTC
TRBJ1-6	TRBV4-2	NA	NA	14	CASSQTRSNSPLHF	TGTGCCAGCAGCCAAACCAGGAGTAATTCACCCCTCCACTTT
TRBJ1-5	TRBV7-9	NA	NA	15	CASSLSGLGNQPQHF	TGTGCCAGCAGCTTGTCAGGGCTCGGCAATCAGCCCCAGCATTTT